The clone carrying this T cell receptor (beta chain) has a handful of counts. Its target is unknown. Making the TCR beta libraries involved quantitative 5'-RACE with molecular barcodes. Using its own MiXCR run on the 5' RACE reads, TCRdb lists one record per CDR3 protein. The profile shows 670,000 or so distinct CDR3 sequences, 19% of them singletons. This entry is derived from a study of CD8 T cells in ankylosing spondylitis. Overall study results and limits: The study identified a TCR beta motif of roughly eight highly homologous variants that appeared characteristic of ankylosing spondylitis blood.

This receptor was identified in a male donor with ankylosing spondylitis. The source material was blood, either unsorted or a sorted T cell fraction (not recorded which).

CDR3 loop: CSARGGTDTYEQYF. CDR3 DNA: TGCAGTGCTAGAGGTGGGACAGACACCTACGAGCAGTACTTC. The chain is built from TRBV20-1 and TRBJ2-7, with 7 bases that match TRBD1. CDR3 length: 14 residues. Germline assignment: CDR1 DFQATT and CDR2 SNEGSKA (reference sequence). The V and J ends lost 1 base and 2 bases, in that order; junction bases with no gene match: 5.